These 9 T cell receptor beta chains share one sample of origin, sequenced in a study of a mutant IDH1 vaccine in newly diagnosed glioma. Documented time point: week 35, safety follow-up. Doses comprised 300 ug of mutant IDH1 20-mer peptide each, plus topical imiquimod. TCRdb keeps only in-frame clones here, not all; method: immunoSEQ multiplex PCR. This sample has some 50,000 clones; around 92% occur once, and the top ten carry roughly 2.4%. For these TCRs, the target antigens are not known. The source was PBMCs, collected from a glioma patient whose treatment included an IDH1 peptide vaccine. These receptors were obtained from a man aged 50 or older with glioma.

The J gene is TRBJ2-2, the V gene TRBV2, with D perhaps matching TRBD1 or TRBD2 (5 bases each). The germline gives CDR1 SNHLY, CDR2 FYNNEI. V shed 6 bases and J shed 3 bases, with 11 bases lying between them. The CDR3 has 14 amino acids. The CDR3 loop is CASRLMGDTGELFF. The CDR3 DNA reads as TGTGCCAGCAGGCTTATGGGGGACACCGGGGAGCTGTTTTTT.

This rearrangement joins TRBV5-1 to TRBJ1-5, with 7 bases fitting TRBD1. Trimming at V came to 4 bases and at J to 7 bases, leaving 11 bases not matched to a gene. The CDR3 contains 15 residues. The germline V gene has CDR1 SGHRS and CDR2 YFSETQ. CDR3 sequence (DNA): TGCGCCAGCAGCCCGGGAGGGGGCCCCCGACAGCCCCAGCATTTT. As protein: CASSPGGGPRQPQHF.

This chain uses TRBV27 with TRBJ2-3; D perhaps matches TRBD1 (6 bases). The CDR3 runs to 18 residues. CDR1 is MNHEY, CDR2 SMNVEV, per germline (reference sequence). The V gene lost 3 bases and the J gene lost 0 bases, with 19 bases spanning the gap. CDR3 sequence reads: CASSLSGGAFTSTDTQYF. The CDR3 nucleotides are TGTGCCAGCAGTTTGTCTGGGGGCGCCTTCACTAGCACAGATACGCAGTATTTT.

The DNA of the CDR3 is TGTGCCACTCACGGGTATTATGAGCAGTTCTTC. Translating it yields CATHGYYEQFF. The chain uses TRBV11-2 and TRBJ2-1; no reliable D call. This CDR3 spans 11 amino acids. V was trimmed by 10 bases and J by 8 bases, leaving 12 bases between them. Germline-derived CDR1 and CDR2 are SGHAT and FQNNGV.

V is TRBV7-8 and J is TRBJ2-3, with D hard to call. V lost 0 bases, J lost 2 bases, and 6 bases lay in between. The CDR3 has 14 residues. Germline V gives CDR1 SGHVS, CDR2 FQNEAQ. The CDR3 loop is CASSLAVTTDTQYF. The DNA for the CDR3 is TGTGCCAGCAGCTTAGCGGTTACCACAGATACGCAGTATTTT.

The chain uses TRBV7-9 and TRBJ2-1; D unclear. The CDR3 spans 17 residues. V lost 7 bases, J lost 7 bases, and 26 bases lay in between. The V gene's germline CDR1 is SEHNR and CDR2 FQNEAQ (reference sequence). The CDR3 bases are TGTGCCAGCACGCCTCTGACTTCCGGCCCGGCGCGGAATGAGCAGTTCTTC. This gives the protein CASTPLTSGPARNEQFF.

CDR3 protein: CASRRYTEAFF. The CDR3 coding sequence is TGTGCCAGCAGGAGGTACACTGAAGCTTTCTTT. The chain combines TRBV28 with TRBJ1-1, with D hard to call. The germline V gene encodes CDR1 MDHEN and CDR2 SYDVKM. The CDR3 runs 11 residues. The V and J ends lost 6 bases and 3 bases respectively, with 5 bases between them.

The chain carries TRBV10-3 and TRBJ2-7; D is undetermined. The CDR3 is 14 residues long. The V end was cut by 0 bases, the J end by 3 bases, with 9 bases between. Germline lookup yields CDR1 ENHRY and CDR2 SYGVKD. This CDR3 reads CAISESIQYYEQYF. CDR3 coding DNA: TGTGCCATCAGTGAGTCGATCCAGTACTACGAGCAGTACTTC.

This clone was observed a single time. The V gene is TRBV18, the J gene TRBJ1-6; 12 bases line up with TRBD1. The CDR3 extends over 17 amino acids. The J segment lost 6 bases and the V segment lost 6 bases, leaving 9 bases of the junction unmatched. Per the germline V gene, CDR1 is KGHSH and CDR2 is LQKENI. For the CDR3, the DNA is TGTGCCAGCTCGCCCGGGACAGGGGGCCCGGTTAATTCACCCCTCCACTTT. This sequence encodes CASSPGTGGPVNSPLHF.